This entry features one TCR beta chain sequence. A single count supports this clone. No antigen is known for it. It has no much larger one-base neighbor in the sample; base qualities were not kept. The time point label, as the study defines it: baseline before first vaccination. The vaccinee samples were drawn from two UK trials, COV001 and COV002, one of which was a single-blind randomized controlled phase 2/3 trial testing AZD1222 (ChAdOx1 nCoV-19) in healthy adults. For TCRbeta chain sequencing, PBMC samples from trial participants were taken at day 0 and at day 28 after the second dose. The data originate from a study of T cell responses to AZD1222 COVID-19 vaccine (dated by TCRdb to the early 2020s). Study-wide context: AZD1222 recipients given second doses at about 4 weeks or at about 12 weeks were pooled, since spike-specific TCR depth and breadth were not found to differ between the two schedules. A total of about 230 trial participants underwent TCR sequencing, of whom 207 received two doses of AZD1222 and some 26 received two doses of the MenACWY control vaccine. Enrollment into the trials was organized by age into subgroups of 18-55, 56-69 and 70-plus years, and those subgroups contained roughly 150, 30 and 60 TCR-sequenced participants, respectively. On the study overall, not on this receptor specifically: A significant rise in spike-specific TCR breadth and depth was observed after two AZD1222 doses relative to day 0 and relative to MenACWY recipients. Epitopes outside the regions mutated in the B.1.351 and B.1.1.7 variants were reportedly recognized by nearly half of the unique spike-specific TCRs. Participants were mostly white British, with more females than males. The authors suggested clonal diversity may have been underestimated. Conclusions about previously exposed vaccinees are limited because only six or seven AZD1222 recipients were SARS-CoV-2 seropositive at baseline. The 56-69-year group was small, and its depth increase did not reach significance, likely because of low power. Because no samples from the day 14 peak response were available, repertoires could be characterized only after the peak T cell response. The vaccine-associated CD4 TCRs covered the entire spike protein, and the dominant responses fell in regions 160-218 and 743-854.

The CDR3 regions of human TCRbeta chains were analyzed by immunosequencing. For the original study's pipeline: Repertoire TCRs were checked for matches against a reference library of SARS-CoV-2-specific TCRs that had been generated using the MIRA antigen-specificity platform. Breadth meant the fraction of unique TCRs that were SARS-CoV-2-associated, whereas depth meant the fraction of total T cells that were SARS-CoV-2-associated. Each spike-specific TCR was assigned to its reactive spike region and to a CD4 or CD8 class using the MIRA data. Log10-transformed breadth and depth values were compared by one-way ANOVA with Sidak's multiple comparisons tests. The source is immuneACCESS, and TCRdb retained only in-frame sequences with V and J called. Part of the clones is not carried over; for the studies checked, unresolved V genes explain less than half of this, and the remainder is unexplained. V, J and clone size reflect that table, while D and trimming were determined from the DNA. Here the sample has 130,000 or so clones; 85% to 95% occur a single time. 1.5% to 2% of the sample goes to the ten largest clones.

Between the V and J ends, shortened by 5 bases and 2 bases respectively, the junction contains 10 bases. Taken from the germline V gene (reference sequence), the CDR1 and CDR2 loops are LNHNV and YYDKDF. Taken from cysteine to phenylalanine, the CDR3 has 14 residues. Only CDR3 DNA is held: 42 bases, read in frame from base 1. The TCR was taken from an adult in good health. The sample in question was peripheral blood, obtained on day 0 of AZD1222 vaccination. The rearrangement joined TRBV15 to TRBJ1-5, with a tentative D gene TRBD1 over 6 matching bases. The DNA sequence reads TGTGCCACCAGCTCAGGGGTTGGCAATCAGCCCCAGCATTTT. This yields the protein CATSSGVGNQPQHF.